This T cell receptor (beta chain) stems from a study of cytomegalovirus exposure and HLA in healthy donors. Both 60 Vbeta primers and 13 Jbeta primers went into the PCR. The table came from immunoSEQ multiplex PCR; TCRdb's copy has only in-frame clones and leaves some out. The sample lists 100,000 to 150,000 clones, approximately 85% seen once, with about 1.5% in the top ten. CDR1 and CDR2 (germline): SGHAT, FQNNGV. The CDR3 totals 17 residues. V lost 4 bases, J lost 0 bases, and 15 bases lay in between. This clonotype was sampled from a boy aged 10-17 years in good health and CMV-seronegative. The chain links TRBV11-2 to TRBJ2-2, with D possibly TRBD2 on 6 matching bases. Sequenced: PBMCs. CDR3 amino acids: CASSSLAWAANTGELFF. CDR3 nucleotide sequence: TGTGCCAGCAGCTCACTAGCATGGGCCGCGAACACCGGGGAGCTGTTTTTT.